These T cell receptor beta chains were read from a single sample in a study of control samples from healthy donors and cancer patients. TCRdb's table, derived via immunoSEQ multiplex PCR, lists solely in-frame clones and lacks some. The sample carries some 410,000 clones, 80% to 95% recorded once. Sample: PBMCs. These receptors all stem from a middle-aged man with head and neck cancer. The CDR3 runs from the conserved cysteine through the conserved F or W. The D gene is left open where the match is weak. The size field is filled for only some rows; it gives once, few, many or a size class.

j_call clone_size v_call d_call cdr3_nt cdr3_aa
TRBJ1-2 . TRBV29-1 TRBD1 TGCAGTGTTACAGGGGGCCGGGGAACTATGGATGGCTACACCTTC CSVTGGRGTMDGYTF
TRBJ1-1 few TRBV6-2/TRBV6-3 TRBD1 TGTGCCAGCAGTTACCGGGACAGCTACACTGAAGCTTTCTTT CASSYRDSYTEAFF
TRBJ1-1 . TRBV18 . TGTGCCAGCTCAACCAGTATGAACACTGAAGCTTTCTTT CASSTSMNTEAFF
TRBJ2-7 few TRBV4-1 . TGCGCCAGCAGCCAAGCCACTGGGCCGGGCTACGAGCAGTACTTC CASSQATGPGYEQYF
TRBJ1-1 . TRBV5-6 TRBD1 TGTGCCAGCAGTTCCGGGACAGGGGGCGCGGGCACTGAAGCTTTCTTT CASSSGTGGAGTEAFF
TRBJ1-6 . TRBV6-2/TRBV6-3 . TGTGCCAGCAGCCCAGGACTCTTGAATTCACCCCTCCACTTT CASSPGLLNSPLHF
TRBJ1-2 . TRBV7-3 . TGTGCCAGCAGCCGAGGCACGAACTATGGCTACACCTTC CASSRGTNYGYTF
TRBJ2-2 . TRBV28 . TGTGCCAGCAGTTTCGAAGCGGCGAACACCGGGGAGCTGTTTTTT CASSFEAANTGELFF
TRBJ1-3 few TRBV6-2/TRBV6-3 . TGTGCCAGCAGTGCCTGGACTCCTGGAAACACCATATATTTT CASSAWTPGNTIYF
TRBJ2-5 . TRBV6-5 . TGTGCCAGCAGCCGGCGCCAAGAGACCCAGTACTTC CASSRRQETQYF
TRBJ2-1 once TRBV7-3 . TGTGCCAGCAGGGAGGAATTCGGTGAGCAGTTCTTC CASREEFGEQFF
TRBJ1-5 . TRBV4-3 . TGCGCCAGCAGCCAAGAGGGGGGGGGTCATCAGCCCCAGCATTTT CASSQEGGGHQPQHF
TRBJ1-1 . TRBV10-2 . TGCGCCAGCAGTGAGCTTCGGGGGGCTGAAGCTTTCTTT CASSELRGAEAFF
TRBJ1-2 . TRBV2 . TGTGCCAGCAGTGATCTCCGGCTCGGTAACGGCTACACCTTC CASSDLRLGNGYTF
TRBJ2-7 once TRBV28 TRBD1 TGTGCCAGCAGTTTCCGGACAGGGAGATATTCCTACGAGCAGTACTTC CASSFRTGRYSYEQYF
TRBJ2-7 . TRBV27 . TGTGCCAGCAGTTTAGGTCCTCCAGGCGGGAACTCCTACGAGCAGTACTTC CASSLGPPGGNSYEQYF
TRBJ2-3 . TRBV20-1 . TGCAGTGCTAGTTCCGCGGGACTCCGCACAGATACGCAGTATTTT CSASSAGLRTDTQYF
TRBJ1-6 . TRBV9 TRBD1 TGTGCCAGCAGCGGTCAGACAGGGTCCAATTCACCCCTCCACTTT CASSGQTGSNSPLHF